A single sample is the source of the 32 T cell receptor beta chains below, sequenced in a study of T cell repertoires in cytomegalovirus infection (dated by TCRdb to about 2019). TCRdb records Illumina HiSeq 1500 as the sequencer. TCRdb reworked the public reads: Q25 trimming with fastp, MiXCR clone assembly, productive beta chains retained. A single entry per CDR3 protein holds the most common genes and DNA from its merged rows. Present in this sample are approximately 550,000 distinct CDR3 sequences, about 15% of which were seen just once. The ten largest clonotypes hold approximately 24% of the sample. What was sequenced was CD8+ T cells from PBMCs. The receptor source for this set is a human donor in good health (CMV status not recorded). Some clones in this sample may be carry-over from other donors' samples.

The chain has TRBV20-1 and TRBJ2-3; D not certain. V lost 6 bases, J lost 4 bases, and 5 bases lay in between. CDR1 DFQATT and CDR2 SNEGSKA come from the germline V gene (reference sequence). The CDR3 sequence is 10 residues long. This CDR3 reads CSAASDTQYF. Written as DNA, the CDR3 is TGCAGTGCCGCGTCAGATACGCAGTATTTT.

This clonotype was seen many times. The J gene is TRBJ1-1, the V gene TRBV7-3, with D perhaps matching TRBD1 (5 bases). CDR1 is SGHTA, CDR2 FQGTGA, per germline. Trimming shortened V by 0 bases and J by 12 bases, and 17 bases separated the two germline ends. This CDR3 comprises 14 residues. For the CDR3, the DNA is TGTGCCAGCAGCTTAACAGGGGATCTGAGGGAAACTTTCTTT. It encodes CASSLTGDLRETFF.

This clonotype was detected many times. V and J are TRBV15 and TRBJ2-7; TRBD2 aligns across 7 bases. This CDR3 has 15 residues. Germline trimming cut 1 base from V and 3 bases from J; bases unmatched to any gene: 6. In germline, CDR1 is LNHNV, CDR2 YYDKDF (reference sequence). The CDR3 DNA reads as TGTGCCACCAGCAGAGCTGCTAGCGGCTACTACGAGCAGTACTTC. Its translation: CATSRAASGYYEQYF.

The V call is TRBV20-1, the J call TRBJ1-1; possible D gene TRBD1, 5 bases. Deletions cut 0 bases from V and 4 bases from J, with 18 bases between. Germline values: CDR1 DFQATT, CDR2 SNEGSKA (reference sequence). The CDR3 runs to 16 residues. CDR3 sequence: CSARDRGKGLATEAFF. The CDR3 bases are TGCAGTGCTAGAGATCGCGGCAAGGGGCTGGCCACTGAAGCTTTCTTT.

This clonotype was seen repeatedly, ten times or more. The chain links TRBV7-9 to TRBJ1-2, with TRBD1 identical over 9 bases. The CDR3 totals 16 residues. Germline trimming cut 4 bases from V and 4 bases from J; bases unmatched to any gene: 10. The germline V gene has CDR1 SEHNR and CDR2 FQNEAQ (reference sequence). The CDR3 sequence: CASSSLSGQGSYGYTF. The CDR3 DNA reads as TGTGCCAGCAGCTCTCTATCCGGACAGGGGTCCTATGGCTACACCTTC.

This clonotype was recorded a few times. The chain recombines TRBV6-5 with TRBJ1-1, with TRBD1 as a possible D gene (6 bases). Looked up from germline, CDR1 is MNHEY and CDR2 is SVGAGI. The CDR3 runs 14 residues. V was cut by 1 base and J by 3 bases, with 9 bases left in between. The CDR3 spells CASSYYRVDTEAFF. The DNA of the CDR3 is TGTGCCAGCAGTTACTACAGGGTGGACACTGAAGCTTTCTTT.

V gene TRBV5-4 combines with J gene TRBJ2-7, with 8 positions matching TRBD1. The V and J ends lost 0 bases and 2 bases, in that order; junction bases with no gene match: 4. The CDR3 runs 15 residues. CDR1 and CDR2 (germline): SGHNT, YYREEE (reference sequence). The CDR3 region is CASSLGTGSPYEQYF. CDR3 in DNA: TGTGCCAGCAGCTTGGGGACAGGGTCCCCCTACGAGCAGTACTTC.

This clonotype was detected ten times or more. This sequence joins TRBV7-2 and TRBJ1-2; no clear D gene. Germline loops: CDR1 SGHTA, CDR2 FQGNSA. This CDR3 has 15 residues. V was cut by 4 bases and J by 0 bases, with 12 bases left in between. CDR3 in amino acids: CASSSREASNYGYTF. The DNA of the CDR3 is TGTGCCAGCAGCTCCCGAGAGGCTTCTAACTATGGCTACACCTTC.

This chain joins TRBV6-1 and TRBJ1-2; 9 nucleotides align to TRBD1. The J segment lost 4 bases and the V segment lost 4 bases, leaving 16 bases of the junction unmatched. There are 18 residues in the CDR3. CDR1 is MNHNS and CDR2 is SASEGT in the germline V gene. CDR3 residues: CASSAFDRGVEGSYGYTF. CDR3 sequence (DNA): TGTGCCAGCAGTGCCTTCGACAGGGGGGTAGAGGGGAGCTATGGCTACACCTTC.

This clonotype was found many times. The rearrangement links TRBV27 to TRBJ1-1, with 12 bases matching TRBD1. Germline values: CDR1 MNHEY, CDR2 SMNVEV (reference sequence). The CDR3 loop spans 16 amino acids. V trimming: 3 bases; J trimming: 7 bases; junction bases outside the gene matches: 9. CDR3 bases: TGTGCCAGCAGTTTCGGGACAGGGGGCCCGTTAGATGAAGCTTTCTTT. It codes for CASSFGTGGPLDEAFF.

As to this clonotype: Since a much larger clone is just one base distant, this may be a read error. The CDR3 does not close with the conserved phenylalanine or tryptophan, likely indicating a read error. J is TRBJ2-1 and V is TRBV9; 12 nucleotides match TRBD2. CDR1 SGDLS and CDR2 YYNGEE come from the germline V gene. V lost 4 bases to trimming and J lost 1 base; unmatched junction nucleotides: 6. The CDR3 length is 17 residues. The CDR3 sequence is CASSSRTSGASYNEQFL. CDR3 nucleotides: TGTGCCAGCAGCTCGCGGACTAGCGGGGCTTCCTACAATGAGCAGTTCTTA.

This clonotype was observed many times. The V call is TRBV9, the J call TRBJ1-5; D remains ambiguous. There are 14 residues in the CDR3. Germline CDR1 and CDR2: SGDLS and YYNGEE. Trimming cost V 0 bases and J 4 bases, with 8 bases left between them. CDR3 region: CASSVGGENQPQHF. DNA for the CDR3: TGTGCCAGCAGCGTAGGTGGGGAGAATCAGCCCCAGCATTTT.

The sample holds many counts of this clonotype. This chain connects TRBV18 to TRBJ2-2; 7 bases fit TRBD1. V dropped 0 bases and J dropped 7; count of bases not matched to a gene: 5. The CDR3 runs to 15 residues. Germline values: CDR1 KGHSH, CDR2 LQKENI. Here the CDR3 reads CASSPPAGGHGELFF. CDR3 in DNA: TGTGCCAGCTCACCACCGGCAGGGGGACACGGGGAGCTGTTTTTT.

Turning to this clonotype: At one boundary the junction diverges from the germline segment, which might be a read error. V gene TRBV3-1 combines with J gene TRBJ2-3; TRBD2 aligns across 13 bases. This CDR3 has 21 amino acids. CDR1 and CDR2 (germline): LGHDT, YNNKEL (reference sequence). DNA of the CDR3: TGTGCCAGCACCCAAGATATTTTAGGACTAGCGGGGGCCCCGACTCAGGATACGCAGTATTTT. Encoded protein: CASTQDILGLAGAPTQDTQYF.

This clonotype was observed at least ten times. The CDR3 sequence: CASSELAGRTDTQYF. Written as DNA, the CDR3 is TGTGCCAGCAGCGAACTAGCGGGACGCACAGATACGCAGTATTTT. The chain is built from TRBV7-6 and TRBJ2-3, with TRBD2 matching over 10 bases. CDR1 is SGHVS and CDR2 is FNYEAQ in the germline V gene. The CDR3 consists of 15 residues. The ends lost 5 bases at V and 1 base at J; junction bases unmatched: 3.

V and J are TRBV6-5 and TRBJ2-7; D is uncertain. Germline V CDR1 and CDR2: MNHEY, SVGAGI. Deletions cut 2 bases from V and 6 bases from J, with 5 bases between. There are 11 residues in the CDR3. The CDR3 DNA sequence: TGTGCCAGCAGTTACGGATTCGAGCAGTACTTC. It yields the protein CASSYGFEQYF.

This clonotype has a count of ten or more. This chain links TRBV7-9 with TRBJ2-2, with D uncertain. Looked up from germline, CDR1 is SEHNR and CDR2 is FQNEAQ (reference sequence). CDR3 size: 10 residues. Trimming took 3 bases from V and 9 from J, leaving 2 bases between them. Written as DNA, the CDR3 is TGTGCCAGCAGCTTGCGGGAGCTGTTTTTT. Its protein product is CASSLRELFF.

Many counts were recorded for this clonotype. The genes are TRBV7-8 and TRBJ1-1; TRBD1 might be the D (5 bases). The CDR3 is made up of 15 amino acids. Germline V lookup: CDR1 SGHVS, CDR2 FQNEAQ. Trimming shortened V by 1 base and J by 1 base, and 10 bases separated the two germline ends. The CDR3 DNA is TGTGCCAGCAGCTTAGAGAGGGGAACGAACACTGAAGCTTTCTTT. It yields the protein CASSLERGTNTEAFF.

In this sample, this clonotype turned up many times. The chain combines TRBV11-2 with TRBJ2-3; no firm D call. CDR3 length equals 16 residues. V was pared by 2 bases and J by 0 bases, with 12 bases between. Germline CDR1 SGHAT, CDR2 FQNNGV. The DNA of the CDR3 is TGTGCCAGCAGCTTATCGGCGGCCCCTAGCACAGATACGCAGTATTTT. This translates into CASSLSAAPSTDTQYF.

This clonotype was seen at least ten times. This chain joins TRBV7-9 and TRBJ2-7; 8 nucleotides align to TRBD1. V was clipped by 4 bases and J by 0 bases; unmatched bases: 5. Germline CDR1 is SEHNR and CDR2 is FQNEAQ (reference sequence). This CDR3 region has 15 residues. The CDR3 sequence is CASSSPGGASYEQYF. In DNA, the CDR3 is TGTGCCAGCAGCTCCCCAGGGGGCGCCTCCTACGAGCAGTACTTC.

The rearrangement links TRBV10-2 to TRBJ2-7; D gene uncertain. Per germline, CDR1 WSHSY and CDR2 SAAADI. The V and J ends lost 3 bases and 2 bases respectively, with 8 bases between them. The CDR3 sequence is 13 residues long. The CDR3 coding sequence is TGCGCCAGCAGTGACGGCGAAACCTACGAGCAGTACTTC. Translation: CASSDGETYEQYF.

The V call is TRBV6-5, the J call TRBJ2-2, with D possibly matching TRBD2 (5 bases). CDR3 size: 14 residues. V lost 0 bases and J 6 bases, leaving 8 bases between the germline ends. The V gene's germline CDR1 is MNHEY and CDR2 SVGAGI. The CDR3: CASSYSEEAGELFF. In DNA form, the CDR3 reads TGTGCCAGCAGTTACTCGGAGGAGGCCGGGGAGCTGTTTTTT.

CDR3 loop: CASSSRGLAGAYEQYF. As DNA, the CDR3 is TGTGCCAGCAGCAGCCGGGGACTAGCGGGGGCCTACGAGCAGTACTTC. V usage is TRBV5-5 and J usage is TRBJ2-7; TRBD2 agrees at 14 bases. From germline, CDR1 is SGHKS and CDR2 YYEKEE (reference sequence). The CDR3 length is 16 residues. Trimming cost V 4 bases and J 2 bases; bases outside gene matches: 5.

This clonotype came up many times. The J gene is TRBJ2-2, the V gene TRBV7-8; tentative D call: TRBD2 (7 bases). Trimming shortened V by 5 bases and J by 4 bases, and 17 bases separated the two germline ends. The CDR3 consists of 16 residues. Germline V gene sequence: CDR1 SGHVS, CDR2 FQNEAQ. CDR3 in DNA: TGTGCCAGCAGCCCGCTTGAGGGAGGGGGCACCGGGGAGCTGTTTTTT. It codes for CASSPLEGGGTGELFF.

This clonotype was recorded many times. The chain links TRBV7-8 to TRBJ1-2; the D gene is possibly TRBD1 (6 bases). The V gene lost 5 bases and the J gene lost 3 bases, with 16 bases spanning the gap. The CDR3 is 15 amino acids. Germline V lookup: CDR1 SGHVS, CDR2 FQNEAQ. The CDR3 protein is CASSLSEGGHYGYTF. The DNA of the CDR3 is TGTGCCAGCAGCCTTTCCGAGGGGGGCCACTATGGCTACACCTTC.

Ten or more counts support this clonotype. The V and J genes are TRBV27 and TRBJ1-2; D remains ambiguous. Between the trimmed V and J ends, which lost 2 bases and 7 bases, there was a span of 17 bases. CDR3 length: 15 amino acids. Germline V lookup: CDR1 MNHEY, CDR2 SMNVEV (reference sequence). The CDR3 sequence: CASSLGQLSVGGYTF. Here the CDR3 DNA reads TGTGCCAGCAGTTTAGGGCAGTTAAGTGTAGGTGGCTACACCTTC.

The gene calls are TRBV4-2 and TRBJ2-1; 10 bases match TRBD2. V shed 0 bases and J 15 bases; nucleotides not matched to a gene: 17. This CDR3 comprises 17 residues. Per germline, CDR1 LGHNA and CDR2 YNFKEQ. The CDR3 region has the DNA TGTGCCAGCAGCCAAGATTCATCTAGCGGGGGAAACAATGAGACGTTCTTC. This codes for CASSQDSSSGGNNETFF.

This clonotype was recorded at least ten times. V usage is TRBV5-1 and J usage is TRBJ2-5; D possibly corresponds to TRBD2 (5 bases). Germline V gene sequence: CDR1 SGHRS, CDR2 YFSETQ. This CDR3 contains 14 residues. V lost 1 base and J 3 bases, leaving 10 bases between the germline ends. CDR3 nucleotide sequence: TGCGCCAGCAGCTTGATTCGGGGTAAAGAGACCCAGTACTTC. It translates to CASSLIRGKETQYF.

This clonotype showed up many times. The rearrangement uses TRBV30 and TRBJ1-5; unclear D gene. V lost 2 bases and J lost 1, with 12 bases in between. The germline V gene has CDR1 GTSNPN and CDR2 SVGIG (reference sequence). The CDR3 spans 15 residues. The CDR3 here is CAWSLSLRSNQPQHF. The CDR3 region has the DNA TGTGCCTGGAGTCTAAGTCTTCGAAGCAATCAGCCCCAGCATTTT.

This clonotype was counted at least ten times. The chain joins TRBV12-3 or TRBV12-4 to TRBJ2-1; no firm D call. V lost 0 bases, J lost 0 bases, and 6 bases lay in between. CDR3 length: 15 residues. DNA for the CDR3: TGTGCCAGCAGTTTAGCCGCTAGCTCCTACAATGAGCAGTTCTTC. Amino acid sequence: CASSLAASSYNEQFF.

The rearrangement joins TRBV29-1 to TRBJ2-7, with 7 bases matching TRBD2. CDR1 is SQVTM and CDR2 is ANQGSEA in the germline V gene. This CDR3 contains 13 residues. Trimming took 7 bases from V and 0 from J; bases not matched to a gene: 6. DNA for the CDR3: TGCAGCGCGGGTCGGGAGGACTCCTACGAGCAGTACTTC. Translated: CSAGREDSYEQYF.

The CDR3: CAISESRAYEQYF. The CDR3 DNA reads TGTGCCATCAGTGAGTCAAGGGCCTACGAGCAGTACTTC. This chain joins TRBV10-3 and TRBJ2-7, with D unclear. Germline V lookup: CDR1 ENHRY, CDR2 SYGVKD. This CDR3 region has 13 residues. Trimming cost V 0 bases and J 2 bases, with 5 bases left between them.